This entry features one T cell receptor beta chain sequence. This entry belongs to a study of Ad26.COV2.S vaccination and SARS-CoV-2 variants. Germline CDR1 MNHNS, CDR2 SASEGT. Between the trimmed V and J ends, which lost 3 bases and 12 bases, there was a span of 12 bases. This CDR3 comprises 12 residues. Treatment reported: about 20 received Ad26.COV2.S at low or high dose, single or two shots; 5 received placebo; per-sample allocation not given. Sampling was done on day 63 after the first vaccine or placebo injection. The data were produced by immunoSEQ multiplex PCR, yet TCRdb's version contains in-frame clones alone and is incomplete. The sample holds around 450,000 clones, 89% seen once.

Material: peripheral blood, obtained in a trial of Ad26.COV2.S vaccine versus placebo. The sequence was obtained from a person aged 18-65 years who received the Ad26.COV2.S COVID-19 vaccine or a placebo. This sequence joins TRBV6-1 and TRBJ2-4; D not certain. CDR3 in amino acids: CASSDGVGNQYF. CDR3 in DNA: TGTGCCAGCAGTGATGGCGTGGGCAATCAGTACTTC.